These 13 T cell receptor beta chains originate from one sample sequenced in a study of control samples from healthy donors and cancer patients. Measured with immunoSEQ multiplex PCR; TCRdb has only the in-frame clones, and not every one. The profile shows over 65,000 clones, roughly 92% of them singletons. Sequenced sample: blood. These receptors all come from a woman aged 40 to 55 in good health.

V usage is TRBV27 and J usage is TRBJ1-6, with D perhaps TRBD1 (5 bases). The germline V gene encodes CDR1 MNHEY and CDR2 SMNVEV (reference sequence). This CDR3 is 16 amino acids long. V was cut by 3 bases and J by 6 bases, with 15 bases left in between. The CDR3 sequence is CASSFGDPSGNSPLHF. CDR3 nucleotides: TGTGCCAGCAGTTTCGGGGACCCCTCGGGTAATTCACCCCTCCACTTT.

The CDR3 reads CASSLVRGYEQYF. Written as DNA, the CDR3 is TGTGCCAGCAGCTTAGTGAGGGGCTACGAGCAGTACTTC. The V and J genes are TRBV11-3 and TRBJ2-7; tentatively, D is TRBD1 or TRBD2 (5 bases each). Germline CDR1 reads SGHNT; CDR2 reads YENEEA. Trimming left V 1 base short and J 3 bases short, with 7 bases between. The CDR3 is made up of 13 amino acids.

This clone appeared a single time. This chain joins TRBV24-1 and TRBJ2-1; D gene unclear. Germline CDR1 reads KGHDR; CDR2 reads SFDVKD. V lost 3 bases, J lost 3 bases, and 5 bases lay in between. CDR3 length equals 13 residues. Here the CDR3 reads CATSDPLYNEQFF. Written as DNA, the CDR3 is TGTGCCACCAGTGATCCTCTCTACAATGAGCAGTTCTTC.

This chain connects TRBV18 to TRBJ1-1; D ambiguous. CDR1 and CDR2 (germline): KGHSH, LQKENI. This CDR3 has 13 residues. V was trimmed by 0 bases and J by 1 base, leaving 3 bases between them. Written as DNA, the CDR3 is TGTGCCAGCTCACCACCTGGGAACACTGAAGCTTTCTTT. It translates to CASSPPGNTEAFF.

In this sample, this clone turned up a few times. The chain has TRBV18 and TRBJ2-7; 7 positions agree with TRBD2. From germline, CDR1 is KGHSH and CDR2 LQKENI. Germline trimming cut 0 bases from V and 4 bases from J; bases unmatched to any gene: 15. The CDR3 is 18 residues long. CDR3: CASSPPYRGSVKEYEQYF. CDR3 coding DNA: TGTGCCAGCTCACCACCGTATCGCGGGAGCGTAAAGGAGTACGAGCAGTACTTC.

V usage is TRBV27 and J usage is TRBJ1-6; the D gene is possibly TRBD1 (5 bases). V was clipped by 3 bases and J by 7 bases, with 10 bases between them. This CDR3 comprises 14 residues. Germline CDR1 is MNHEY and CDR2 is SMNVEV (reference sequence). In nucleotides, the CDR3 is TGTGCCAGCAGTTTTCCGGGGCCCAATTCACCCCTCCACTTT. It codes for CASSFPGPNSPLHF.

The CDR3 reads CASSLDNYGYTF. CDR3 coding DNA: TGTGCCAGCAGTTTGGATAACTATGGCTACACCTTC. The chain is built from TRBV28 and TRBJ1-2; D remains ambiguous. The CDR3 is 12 residues long. Germline CDR1 MDHEN, CDR2 SYDVKM. Trimming took 3 bases from V and 1 from J, leaving 3 bases between them.

The chain carries TRBV6-5 and TRBJ1-1; D is undetermined. CDR1 is MNHEY and CDR2 is SVGAGI in the germline V gene. This CDR3 region has 15 residues. V was shortened by 0 bases and J by 7 bases, with 15 bases between the two germline ends. The CDR3 loop is CASSYSNVDVIEAFF. The CDR3 DNA is TGTGCCAGCAGTTACTCGAATGTGGATGTGATTGAAGCTTTCTTT.

The rearrangement uses TRBV4-2 and TRBJ2-7; unclear D gene. The length of the CDR3 is 11 residues. Germline V gives CDR1 LGHNA, CDR2 YNFKEQ. V was clipped by 0 bases and J by 7 bases, with 4 bases between them. The CDR3 coding sequence is TGTGCCAGCAGCCAAGATTGGGAGCAGTACTTC. This gives the protein CASSQDWEQYF.

This chain connects TRBV25-1 to TRBJ1-1, with 9 bases fitting TRBD1. This CDR3 has 15 residues. J was trimmed by 4 bases and V by 8 bases; bases with no gene match: 11. CDR1 is MGHDK, CDR2 SYGVNS, per germline. CDR3 sequence reads: CASGNRGTGITEAFF. The DNA for the CDR3 is TGTGCCAGCGGGAACCGCGGGACAGGGATCACTGAAGCTTTCTTT.

The V and J genes are TRBV7-9 and TRBJ2-3; D gene unclear. Germline V gives CDR1 SEHNR, CDR2 FQNEAQ (reference sequence). The CDR3 loop spans 13 amino acids. V lost 2 bases and J lost 0, with 3 bases in between. The CDR3 nucleotides read TGTGCCAGCAGCTTACCTAGCACAGATACGCAGTATTTT. Protein sequence: CASSLPSTDTQYF.

For the CDR3, the DNA is TGTGCCAGCTCACCACCGGGGCCCGACACAGATACGCAGTATTTT. Translated, it gives CASSPPGPDTDTQYF. The rearrangement links TRBV18 to TRBJ2-3, with D perhaps matching TRBD1 (5 bases). V lost 0 bases and J 2 bases, leaving 9 bases between the germline ends. From germline, CDR1 is KGHSH and CDR2 LQKENI. The CDR3 is 15 residues long.

The chain uses TRBV2 and TRBJ1-3; D unclear. The CDR3 spans 13 residues. The germline CDR1 and CDR2 sequences are SNHLY and FYNNEI. The ends were cut back, 6 bases at V and 0 bases at J, with 6 bases in the middle. The CDR3 loop reads CASRRDSGNTIYF. DNA for the CDR3: TGTGCCAGCAGGCGGGACTCTGGAAACACCATATATTTT.